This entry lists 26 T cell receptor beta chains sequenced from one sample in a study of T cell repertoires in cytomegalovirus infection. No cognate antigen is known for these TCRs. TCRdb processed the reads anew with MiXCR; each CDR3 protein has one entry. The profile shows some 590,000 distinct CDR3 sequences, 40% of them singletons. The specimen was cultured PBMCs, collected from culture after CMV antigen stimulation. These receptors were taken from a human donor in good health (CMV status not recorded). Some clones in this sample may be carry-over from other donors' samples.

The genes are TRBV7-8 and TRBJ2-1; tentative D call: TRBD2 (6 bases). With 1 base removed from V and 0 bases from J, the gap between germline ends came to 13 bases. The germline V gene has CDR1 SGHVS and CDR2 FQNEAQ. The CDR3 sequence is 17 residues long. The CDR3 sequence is CASSLVGTRSSYNEQFF. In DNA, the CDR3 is TGTGCCAGCAGCTTAGTTGGGACTCGAAGCTCCTACAATGAGCAGTTCTTC. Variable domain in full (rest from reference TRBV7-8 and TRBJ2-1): GAGVSQSPRYKVAKRGQDVALRCDPISGHVSLFWYQQALGQGPEFLTYFQNEAQLDKSGLPSDRFFAERPEGSVSTLKIQRTQQEDSAVYLCASSLVGTRSSYNEQFFGPGTRLTVL.

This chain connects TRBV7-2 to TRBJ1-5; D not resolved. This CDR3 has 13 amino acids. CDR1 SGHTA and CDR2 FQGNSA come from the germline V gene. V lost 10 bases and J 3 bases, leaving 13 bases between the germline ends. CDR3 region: CATTPGVNQPQHF. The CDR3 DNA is TGTGCCACCACCCCGGGAGTCAATCAGCCCCAGCATTTT.

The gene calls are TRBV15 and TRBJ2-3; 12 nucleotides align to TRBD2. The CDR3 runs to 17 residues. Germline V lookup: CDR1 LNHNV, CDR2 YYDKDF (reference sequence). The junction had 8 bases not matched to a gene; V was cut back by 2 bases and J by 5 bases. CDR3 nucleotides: TGTGCCACCAGCAGACCCGATCTAGCGGGGGGGCTAGATACGCAGTATTTT. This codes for CATSRPDLAGGLDTQYF. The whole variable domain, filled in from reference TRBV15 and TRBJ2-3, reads DAMVIQNPRYQVTQFGKPVTLSCSQTLNHNVMYWYQQKSSQAPKLLFHYYDKDFNNEADTPDNFQSRRPNTSFCFLDIRSPGLGDTAMYLCATSRPDLAGGLDTQYFGPGTRLTVL.

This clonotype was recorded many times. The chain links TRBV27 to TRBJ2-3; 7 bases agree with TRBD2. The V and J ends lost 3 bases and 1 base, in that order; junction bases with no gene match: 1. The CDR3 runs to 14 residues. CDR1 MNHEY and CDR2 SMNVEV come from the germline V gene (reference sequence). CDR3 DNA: TGTGCCAGCAGTTTTGGGAGGGGCACAGATACGCAGTATTTT. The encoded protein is CASSFGRGTDTQYF.

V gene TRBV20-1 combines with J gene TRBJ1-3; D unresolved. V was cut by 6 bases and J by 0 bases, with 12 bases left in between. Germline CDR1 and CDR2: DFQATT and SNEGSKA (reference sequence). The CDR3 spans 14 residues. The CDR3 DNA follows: TGCAGTGCGATATCTCCCGACTCTGGAAACACCATATATTTT. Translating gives CSAISPDSGNTIYF.

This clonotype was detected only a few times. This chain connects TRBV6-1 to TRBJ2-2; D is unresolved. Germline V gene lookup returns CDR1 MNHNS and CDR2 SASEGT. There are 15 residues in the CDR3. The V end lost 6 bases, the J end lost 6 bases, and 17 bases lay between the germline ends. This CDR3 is CASRTIGTLAGELFF. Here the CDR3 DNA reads TGTGCCAGCAGGACAATAGGCACATTAGCCGGGGAGCTGTTTTTT.

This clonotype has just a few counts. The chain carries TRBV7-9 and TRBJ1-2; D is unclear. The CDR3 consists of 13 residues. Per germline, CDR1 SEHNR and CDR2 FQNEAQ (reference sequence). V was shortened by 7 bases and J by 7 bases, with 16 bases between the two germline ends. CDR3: CASNPTSAVGYTF. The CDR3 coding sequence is TGTGCCAGCAACCCTACAAGTGCCGTTGGCTACACCTTC.

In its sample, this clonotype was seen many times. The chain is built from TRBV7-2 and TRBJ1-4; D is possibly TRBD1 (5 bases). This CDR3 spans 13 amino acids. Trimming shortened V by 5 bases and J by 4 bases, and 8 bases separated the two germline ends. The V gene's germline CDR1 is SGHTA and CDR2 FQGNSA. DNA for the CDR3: TGTGCCAGCAGCCGACAGATTAATGAAAAACTGTTTTTT. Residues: CASSRQINEKLFF.

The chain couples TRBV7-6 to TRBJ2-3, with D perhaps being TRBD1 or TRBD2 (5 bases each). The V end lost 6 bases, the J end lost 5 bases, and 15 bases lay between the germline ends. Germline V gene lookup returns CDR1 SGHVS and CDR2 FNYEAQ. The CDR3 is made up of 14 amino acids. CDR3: CASSPKWGLDTQYF. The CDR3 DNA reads TGTGCCAGCAGTCCCAAATGGGGGTTAGATACGCAGTATTTT.

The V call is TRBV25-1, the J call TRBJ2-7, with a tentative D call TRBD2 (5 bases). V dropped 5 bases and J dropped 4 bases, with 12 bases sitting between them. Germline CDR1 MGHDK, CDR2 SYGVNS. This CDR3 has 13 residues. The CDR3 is CASSQEEEYEQYF. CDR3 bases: TGTGCCAGCAGTCAGGAGGAGGAATACGAGCAGTACTTC.

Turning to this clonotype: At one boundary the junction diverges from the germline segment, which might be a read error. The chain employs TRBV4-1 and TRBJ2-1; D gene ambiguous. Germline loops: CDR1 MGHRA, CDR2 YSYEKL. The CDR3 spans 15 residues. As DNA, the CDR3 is TGCGCCAGCAGCCAAGATTCGAGGCCAGCGCTGGCCCAGCTCTTC. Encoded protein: CASSQDSRPALAQLF.

CDR3 in amino acids: CASRALSTDTQYF. DNA of the CDR3: TGTGCCAGCAGGGCTCTTAGCACAGATACGCAGTATTTT. This chain connects TRBV6-2 or TRBV6-3 to TRBJ2-3; no clear D gene. Germline CDR1 and CDR2: MNHEY and SVGEGT. The CDR3 loop spans 13 amino acids. V was clipped by 6 bases and J by 0 bases, with 7 bases between them.

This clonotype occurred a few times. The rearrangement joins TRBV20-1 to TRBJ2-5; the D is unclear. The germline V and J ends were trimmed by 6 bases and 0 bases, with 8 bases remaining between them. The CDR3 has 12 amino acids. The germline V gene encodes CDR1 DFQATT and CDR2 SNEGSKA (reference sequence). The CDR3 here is CSAGRNQETQYF. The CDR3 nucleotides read TGCAGTGCCGGACGGAACCAAGAGACCCAGTACTTC.

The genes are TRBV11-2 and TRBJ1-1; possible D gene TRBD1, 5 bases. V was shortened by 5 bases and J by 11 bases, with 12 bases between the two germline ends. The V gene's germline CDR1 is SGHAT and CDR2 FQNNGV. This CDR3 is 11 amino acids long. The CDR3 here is CASSLGGYAFF. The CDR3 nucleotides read TGTGCCAGCAGCCTGGGGGGTTATGCTTTCTTT. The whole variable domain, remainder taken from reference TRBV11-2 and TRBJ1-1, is EAGVAQSPRYKIIEKRQSVAFWCNPISGHATLYWYQQILGQGPKLLIQFQNNGVVDDSQLPKDRFSAERLKGVDSTLKIQPAKLEDSAVYLCASSLGGYAFFGQGTRLTVV.

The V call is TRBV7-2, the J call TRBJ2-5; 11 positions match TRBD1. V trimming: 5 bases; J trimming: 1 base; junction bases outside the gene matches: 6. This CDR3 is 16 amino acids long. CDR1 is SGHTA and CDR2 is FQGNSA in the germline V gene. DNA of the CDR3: TGTGCCAGCAGCCCGGGAGGGACAGGGGGCCAAGAGACCCAGTACTTC. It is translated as CASSPGGTGGQETQYF.

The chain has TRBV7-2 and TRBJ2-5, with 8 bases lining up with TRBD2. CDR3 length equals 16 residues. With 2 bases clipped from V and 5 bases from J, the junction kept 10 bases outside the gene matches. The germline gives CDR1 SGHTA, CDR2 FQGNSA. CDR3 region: CASSLFFGGAGETQYF. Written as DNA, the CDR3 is TGTGCCAGCAGCTTATTTTTCGGGGGGGCAGGGGAGACCCAGTACTTC.

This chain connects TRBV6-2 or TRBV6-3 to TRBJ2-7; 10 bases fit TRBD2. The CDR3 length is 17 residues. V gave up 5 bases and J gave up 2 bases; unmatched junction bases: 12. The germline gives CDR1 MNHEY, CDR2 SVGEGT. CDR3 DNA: TGTGCCAGCAGTACCCCCCTTTCTCTAGCGGGAGCCTACGAGCAGTACTTC. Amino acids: CASSTPLSLAGAYEQYF.

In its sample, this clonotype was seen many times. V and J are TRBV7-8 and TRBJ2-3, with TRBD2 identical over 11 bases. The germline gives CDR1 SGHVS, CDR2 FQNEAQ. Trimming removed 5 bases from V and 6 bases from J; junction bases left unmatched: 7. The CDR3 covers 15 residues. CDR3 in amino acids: CASSPRTSGSDTQYF. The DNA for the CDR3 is TGTGCCAGCAGCCCGAGGACTAGCGGGTCGGATACGCAGTATTTT.

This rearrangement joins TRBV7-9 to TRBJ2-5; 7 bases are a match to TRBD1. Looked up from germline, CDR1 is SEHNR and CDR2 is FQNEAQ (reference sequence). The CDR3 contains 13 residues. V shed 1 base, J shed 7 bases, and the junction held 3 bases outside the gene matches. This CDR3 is CASSLGNRGTQYF. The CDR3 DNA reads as TGTGCCAGCAGCTTAGGGAACAGGGGGACCCAGTACTTC.

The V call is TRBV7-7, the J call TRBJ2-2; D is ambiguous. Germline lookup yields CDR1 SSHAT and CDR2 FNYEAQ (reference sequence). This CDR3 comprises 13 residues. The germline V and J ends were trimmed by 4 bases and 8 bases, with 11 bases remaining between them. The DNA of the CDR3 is TGTGCCAGCAGCTCCGGAGCGCGGGGGGAGCTGTTTTTT. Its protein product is CASSSGARGELFF.

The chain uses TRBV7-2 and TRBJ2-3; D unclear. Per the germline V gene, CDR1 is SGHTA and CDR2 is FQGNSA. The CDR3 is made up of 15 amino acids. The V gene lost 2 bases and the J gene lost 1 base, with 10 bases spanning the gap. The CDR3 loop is CASSLRASRTDTQYF. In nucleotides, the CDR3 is TGTGCCAGCAGCTTAAGAGCGAGCCGCACAGATACGCAGTATTTT. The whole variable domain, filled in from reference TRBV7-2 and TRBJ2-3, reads GAGVSQSPSNKVTEKGKDVELRCDPISGHTALYWYRQSLGQGLEFLIYFQGNSAPDKSGLPSDRFSAERTGGSVSTLTIQRTQQEDSAVYLCASSLRASRTDTQYFGPGTRLTVL.

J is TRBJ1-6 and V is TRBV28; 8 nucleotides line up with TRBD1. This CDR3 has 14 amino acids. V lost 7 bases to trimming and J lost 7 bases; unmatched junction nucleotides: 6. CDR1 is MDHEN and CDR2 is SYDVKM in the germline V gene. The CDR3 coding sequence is TGTGCCAGCACCGCCACAGGGGGAAATTCACCCCTCCACTTT. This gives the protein CASTATGGNSPLHF.

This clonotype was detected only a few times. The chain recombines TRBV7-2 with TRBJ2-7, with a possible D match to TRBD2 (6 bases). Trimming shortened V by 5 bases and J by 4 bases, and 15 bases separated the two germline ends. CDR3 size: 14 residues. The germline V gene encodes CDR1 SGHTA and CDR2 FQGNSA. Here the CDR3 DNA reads TGTGCCAGCAGCCCGGAGGGGATAGGATACGAGCAGTACTTC. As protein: CASSPEGIGYEQYF.

Written as DNA, the CDR3 is TGTGCCAGCAGCCCAATAGGGCAGAGAAATTCACCCCTCCACTTT. As protein: CASSPIGQRNSPLHF. J is TRBJ1-6 and V is TRBV11-2; D is undetermined. Germline V gives CDR1 SGHAT, CDR2 FQNNGV. The CDR3 runs to 15 residues. The V end was cut by 5 bases, the J end by 7 bases, with 15 bases between.

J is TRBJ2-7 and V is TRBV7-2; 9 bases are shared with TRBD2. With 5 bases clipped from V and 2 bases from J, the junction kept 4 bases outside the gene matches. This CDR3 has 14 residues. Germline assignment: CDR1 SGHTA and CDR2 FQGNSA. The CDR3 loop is CASSRLAAAYEQYF. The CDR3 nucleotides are TGTGCCAGCAGCAGACTAGCGGCGGCCTACGAGCAGTACTTC.

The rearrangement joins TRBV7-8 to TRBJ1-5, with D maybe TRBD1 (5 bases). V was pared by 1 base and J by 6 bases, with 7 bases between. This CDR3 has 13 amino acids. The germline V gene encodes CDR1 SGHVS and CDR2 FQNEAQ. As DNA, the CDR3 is TGTGCCAGCAGCTTAGGGGACGGTCAGCCCCAGCATTTT. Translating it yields CASSLGDGQPQHF. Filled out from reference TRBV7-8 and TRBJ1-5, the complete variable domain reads GAGVSQSPRYKVAKRGQDVALRCDPISGHVSLFWYQQALGQGPEFLTYFQNEAQLDKSGLPSDRFFAERPEGSVSTLKIQRTQQEDSAVYLCASSLGDGQPQHFGDGTRLSIL.